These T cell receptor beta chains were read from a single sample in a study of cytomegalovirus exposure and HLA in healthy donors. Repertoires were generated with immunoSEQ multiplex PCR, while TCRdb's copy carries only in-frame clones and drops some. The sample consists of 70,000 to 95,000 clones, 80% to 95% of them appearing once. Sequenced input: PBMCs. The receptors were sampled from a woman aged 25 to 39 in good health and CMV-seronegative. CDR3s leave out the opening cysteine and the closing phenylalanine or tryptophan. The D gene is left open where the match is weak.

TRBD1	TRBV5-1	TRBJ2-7	ASSFGTAYEQY
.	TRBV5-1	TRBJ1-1	ASSQQVTGSVGTEAF
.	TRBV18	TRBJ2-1	ASSPPLQRVNNEQF
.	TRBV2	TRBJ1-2	ASRPGGLSGYT
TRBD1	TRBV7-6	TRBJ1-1	ASSLGTGDTEAF
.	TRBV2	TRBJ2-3	ASSKTRDTQY
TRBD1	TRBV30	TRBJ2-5	AWSPQGTGRAETQY
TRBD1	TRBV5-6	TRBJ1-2	ASSPDRNYGYT
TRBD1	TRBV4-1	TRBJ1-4	ASSHVVGTGPEKLF
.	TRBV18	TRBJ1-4	ASSPELGEGKLF
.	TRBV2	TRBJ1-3	ASSEQANTIY
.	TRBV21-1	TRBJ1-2	ASTLLADPNSGYT
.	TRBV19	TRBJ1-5	ASSINRGSNQPQH
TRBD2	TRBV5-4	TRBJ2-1	ASRFAGAGAHNEQF
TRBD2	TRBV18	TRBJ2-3	ASSPTSGNTDTQY
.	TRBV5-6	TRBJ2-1	ASSRSTPLQKNEQF
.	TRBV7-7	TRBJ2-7	ASSLGPAGEQY
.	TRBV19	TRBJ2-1	ASSIQYSGKEQF
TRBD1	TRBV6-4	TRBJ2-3	ASSPGTGATDTQY
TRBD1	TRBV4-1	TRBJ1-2	ASSLKQGELGYT
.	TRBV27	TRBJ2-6	ASGASGNAGANVLT
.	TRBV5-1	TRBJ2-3	ASSLPHSDTDTQY
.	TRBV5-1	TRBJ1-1	ASVGGGTEAF